This T cell receptor beta chain comes out of a study of naive and memory T cell subsets. Two oligonucleotides, mixed equimolar, formed the beta constant-region primer covering TRBC1 and TRBC2. Via MiXCR, TCRdb re-called the UMI-ligation and nested PCR reads, giving one row per CDR3 protein. The sample gives around 160,000 distinct CDR3 sequences, more than 15% of which show up once; roughly 0.14% is in the top ten. Germline assignment: CDR1 LNHNV and CDR2 YYDKDF (reference sequence). V dropped 1 base and J dropped 10; count of bases not matched to a gene: 12. CDR3 length equals 15 residues. Notes on this clonotype: Its antigen is undetermined.

General study findings and limits: Over 95% of naive TCR sequences appeared only once after error correction, unlike memory subsets.

The chain recombines TRBV15 with TRBJ1-1; 7 nucleotides line up with TRBD1. Sample: naive CD4+ T cells from blood. The source is a human donor in good health. In DNA, the CDR3 is TGTGCCACCAGCAGAGGTGGAGGGGGCGCGAGTGCAGCTTTCTTT. Encoded protein: CATSRGGGGASAAFF. Variable domain in full (rest from reference TRBV15 and TRBJ1-1): DAMVIQNPRYQVTQFGKPVTLSCSQTLNHNVMYWYQQKSSQAPKLLFHYYDKDFNNEADTPDNFQSRRPNTSFCFLDIRSPGLGDTAMYLCATSRGGGGASAAFFGQGTRLTVV.